One TCR beta chain is described in this entry. Antigen unknown. Amplification used 60 Vbeta primers and 13 Jbeta primers. The table came from immunoSEQ multiplex PCR; TCRdb's copy has only in-frame clones and leaves some out. The table lists just under 65,000 clones, just under 80% of them singletons. This specimen belongs to a study of cytomegalovirus exposure and HLA in healthy donors. Points from the study as a whole: What a later analysis reportedly showed was that an Asian-associated ancestry cluster had fewer N-insertions than the roughly 700-donor mean. A later look showed TCR association rates differing by HLA locus, highest for DRB1 and lowest for HLA-C.

Trimming took off 3 bases at V and 3 bases at J, with 11 bases between the two ends. Germline CDR1 is MNHEY and CDR2 is SMNVEV (reference sequence). CDR3 length: 14 amino acids. The TCR was taken from a woman aged 25 to 45 in good health and CMV-seronegative. Material: PBMCs. This chain links TRBV27 with TRBJ1-1, with no clear D. The CDR3 DNA is TGTGCCAGCAGTTTGAGGCCATGGGACACTGAAGCTTTCTTT. As protein: CASSLRPWDTEAFF.